This T cell receptor beta chain stems from a study of OX40 agonist ivuxolimab in advanced cancers. General study results and limits: The 0.1-3.0 mg/kg partial responders had among the lowest clonal expansion. Also showing low normalized T-cell clonal expansion were some of the nonresponders. Antigens targeted by the expanded peripheral T cells were not determined.

Patients with a history of autoimmune disease or on systemic immunosuppression were excluded. The CDR3 runs to 15 residues. Assay used: immunoSEQ multiplex PCR; TCRdb lists only in-frame clones, some missing. Among approximately 66,000 clones listed, around 85% were seen once. In regard to this clone: Its antigen is still unknown.

This chain connects TRBV21-1 to TRBJ2-3; the table gives TRBD2 as D, unverified against the DNA. TRBV21-1 is reported as a pseudogene. The input for sequencing was CD4+ or CD8+ T cells sorted from blood, taken in a trial of the OX40 agonist ivuxolimab. This clonotype was sampled from an adult with an advanced solid tumor such as melanoma, head and neck, liver or kidney cancer. The DNA for the CDR3 is TGTGCCAGCGACACGCGGGGGGTGGGCACAGATACGCAGTATTTT. Translation: CASDTRGVGTDTQYF.